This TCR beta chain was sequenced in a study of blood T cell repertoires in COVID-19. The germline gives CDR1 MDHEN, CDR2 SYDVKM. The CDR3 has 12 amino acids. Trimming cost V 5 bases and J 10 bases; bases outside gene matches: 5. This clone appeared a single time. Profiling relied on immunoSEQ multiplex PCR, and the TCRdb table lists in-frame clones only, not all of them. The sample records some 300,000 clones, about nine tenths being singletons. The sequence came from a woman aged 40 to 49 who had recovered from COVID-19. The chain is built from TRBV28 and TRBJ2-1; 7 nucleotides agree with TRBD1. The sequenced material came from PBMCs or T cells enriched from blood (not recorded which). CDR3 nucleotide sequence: TGTGCCAGCAGTCAACCGGACAGGGAGCAGTTCTTC. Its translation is CASSQPDREQFF.